This TCR beta chain was documented in a study of early T cells in non-severe SARS-CoV-2 infection. TCRdb called the 5' RACE reads again in MiXCR, with one record for every CDR3 protein. The sample consists of tens of thousands of distinct CDR3 sequences, around 9% of them appearing once. This clonotype has only a few counts. The V and J ends lost 2 bases and 1 base, in that order; junction bases with no gene match: 2. The CDR3 is made up of 15 amino acids. Germline CDR1 reads SGHRS; CDR2 reads YFSETQ. This clonotype was obtained from an adult who was a healthcare worker with PCR-confirmed SARS-CoV-2 infection or an uninfected control (not recorded which). The V call is TRBV5-1, the J call TRBJ2-5; 10 positions agree with TRBD2. The sequencing sample was made of whole blood. The CDR3 protein is CASSFERGGQETQYF. The CDR3, as DNA: TGCGCCAGCAGCTTCGAGCGGGGGGGCCAAGAGACCCAGTACTTC.